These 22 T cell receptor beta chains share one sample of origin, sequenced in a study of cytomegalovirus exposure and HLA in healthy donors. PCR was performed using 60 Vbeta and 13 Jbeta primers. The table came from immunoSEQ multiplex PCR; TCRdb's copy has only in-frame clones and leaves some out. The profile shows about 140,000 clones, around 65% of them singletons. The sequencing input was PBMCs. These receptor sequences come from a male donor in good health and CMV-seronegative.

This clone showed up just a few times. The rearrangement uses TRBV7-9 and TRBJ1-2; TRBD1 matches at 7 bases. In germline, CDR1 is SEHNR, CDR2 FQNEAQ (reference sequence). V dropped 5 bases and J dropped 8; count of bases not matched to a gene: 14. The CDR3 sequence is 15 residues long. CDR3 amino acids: CASSTLGVTGFGYTF. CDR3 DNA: TGTGCCAGCAGCACCCTTGGTGTGACAGGGTTCGGCTACACCTTC.

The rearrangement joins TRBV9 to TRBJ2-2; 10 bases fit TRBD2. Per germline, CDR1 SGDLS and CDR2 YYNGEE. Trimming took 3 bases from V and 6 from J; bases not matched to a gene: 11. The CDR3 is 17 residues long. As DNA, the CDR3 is TGTGCCAGCAGCGCAGAGGGTAGCGGGGGGCTGTCCGGGGAGCTGTTTTTT. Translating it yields CASSAEGSGGLSGELFF. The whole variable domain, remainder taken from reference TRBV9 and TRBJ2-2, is DSGVTQTPKHLITATGQRVTLRCSPRSGDLSVYWYQQSLDQGLQFLIQYYNGEERAKGNILERFSAQQFPDLHSELNLSSLELGDSALYFCASSAEGSGGLSGELFFGEGSRLTVL.

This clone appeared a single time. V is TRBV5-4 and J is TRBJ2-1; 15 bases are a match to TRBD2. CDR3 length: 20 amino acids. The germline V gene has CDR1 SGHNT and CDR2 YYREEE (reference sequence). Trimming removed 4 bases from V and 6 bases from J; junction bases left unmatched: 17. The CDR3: CASSGWRGTSGGPMRNEQFF. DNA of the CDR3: TGTGCCAGCAGCGGCTGGAGGGGGACTAGCGGGGGGCCCATGCGCAATGAGCAGTTCTTC.

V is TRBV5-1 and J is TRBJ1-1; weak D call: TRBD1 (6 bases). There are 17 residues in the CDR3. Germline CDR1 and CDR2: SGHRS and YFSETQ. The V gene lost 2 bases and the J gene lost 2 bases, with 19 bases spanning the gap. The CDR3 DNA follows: TGCGCCAGCAGCTTCACCGGGACACGGGGAACTAACACTGAAGCTTTCTTT. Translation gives CASSFTGTRGTNTEAFF.

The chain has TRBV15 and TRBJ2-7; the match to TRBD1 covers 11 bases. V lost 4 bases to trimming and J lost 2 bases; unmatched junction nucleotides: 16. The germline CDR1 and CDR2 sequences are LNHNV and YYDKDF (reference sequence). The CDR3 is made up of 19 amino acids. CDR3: CATSKADRGRPRPPYEQYF. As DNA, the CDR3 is TGTGCCACCAGCAAGGCGGACAGGGGGCGCCCCCGTCCGCCCTACGAGCAGTACTTC. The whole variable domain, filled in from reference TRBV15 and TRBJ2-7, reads DAMVIQNPRYQVTQFGKPVTLSCSQTLNHNVMYWYQQKSSQAPKLLFHYYDKDFNNEADTPDNFQSRRPNTSFCFLDIRSPGLGDTAMYLCATSKADRGRPRPPYEQYFGPGTRLTVT.

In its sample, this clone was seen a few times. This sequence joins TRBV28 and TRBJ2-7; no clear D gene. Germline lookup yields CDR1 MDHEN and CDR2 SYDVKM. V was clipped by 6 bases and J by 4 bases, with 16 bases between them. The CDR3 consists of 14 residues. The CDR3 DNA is TGTGCCAGCAGCCTTGGTGGCAGGCTATACGAGCAGTACTTC. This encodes CASSLGGRLYEQYF.

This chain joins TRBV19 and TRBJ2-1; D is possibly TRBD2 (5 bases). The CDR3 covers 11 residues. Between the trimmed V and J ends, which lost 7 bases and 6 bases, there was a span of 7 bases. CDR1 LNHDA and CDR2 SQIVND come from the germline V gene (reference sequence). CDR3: CASIRGNEQFF. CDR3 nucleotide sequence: TGTGCCAGTATTCGGGGCAATGAGCAGTTCTTC. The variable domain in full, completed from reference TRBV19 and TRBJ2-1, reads DGGITQSPKYLFRKEGQNVTLSCEQNLNHDAMYWYRQDPGQGLRLIYYSQIVNDFQKGDIAEGYSVSREKKESFPLTVTSAQKNPTAFYLCASIRGNEQFFGPGTRLTVL.

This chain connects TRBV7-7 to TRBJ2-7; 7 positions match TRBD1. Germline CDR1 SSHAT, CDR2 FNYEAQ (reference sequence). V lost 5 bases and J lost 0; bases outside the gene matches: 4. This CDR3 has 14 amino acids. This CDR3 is CASSQDRDSYEQYF. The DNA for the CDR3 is TGTGCCAGCAGCCAAGACAGGGACTCCTACGAGCAGTACTTC.

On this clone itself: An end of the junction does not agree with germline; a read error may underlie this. The CDR3 region is CAWTPGTTGGYPF. The DNA for the CDR3 is TGTGCCTGGACTCCCGGGACAACAGGTGGCTACCCCTTC. The rearrangement joins TRBV30 to TRBJ1-2; D is possibly TRBD1 (6 bases). Germline CDR1 reads GTSNPN; CDR2 reads SVGIG (reference sequence). The CDR3 loop spans 13 amino acids.

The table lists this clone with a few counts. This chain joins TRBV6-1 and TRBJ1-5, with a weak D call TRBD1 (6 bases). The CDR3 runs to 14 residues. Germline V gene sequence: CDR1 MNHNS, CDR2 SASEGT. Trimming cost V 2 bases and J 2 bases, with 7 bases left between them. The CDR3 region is CASSEQGRNQPQHF. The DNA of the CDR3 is TGTGCCAGCAGTGAACAGGGGCGCAATCAGCCCCAGCATTTT.

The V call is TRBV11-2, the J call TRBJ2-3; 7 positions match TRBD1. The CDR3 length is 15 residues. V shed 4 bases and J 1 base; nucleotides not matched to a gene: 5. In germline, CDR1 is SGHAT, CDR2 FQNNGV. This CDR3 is CASSSTGARTDTQYF. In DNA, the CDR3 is TGTGCCAGCAGCTCTACAGGGGCCCGCACAGATACGCAGTATTTT.

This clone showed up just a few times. The CDR3 here is CASSVGTPTGTGGGEQYF. In DNA, the CDR3 is TGTGCCAGCAGCGTAGGTACCCCTACCGGGACAGGGGGCGGAGAGCAGTACTTC. The rearrangement joins TRBV9 to TRBJ2-7; 12 nucleotides match TRBD1. J was trimmed by 7 bases and V by 0 bases; bases with no gene match: 14. The CDR3 is made up of 18 amino acids. The germline V gene encodes CDR1 SGDLS and CDR2 YYNGEE.

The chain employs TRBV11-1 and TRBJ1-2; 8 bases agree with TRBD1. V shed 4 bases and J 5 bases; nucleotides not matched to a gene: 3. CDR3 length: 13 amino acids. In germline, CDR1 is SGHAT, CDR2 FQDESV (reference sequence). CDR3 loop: CASSSGQGYGYTF. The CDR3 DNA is TGTGCCAGCAGCTCAGGACAGGGTTATGGCTACACCTTC.

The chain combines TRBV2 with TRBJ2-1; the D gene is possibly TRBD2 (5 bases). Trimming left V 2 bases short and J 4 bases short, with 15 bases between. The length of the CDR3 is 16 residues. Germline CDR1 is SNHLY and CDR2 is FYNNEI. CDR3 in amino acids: CASSENPSPTYNEQFF. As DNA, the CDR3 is TGTGCCAGCAGTGAAAATCCTAGCCCAACGTACAATGAGCAGTTCTTC.

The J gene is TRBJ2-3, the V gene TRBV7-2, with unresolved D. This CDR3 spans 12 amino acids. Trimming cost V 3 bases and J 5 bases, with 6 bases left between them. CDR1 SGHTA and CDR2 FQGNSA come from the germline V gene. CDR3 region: CASSFRVDTQYF. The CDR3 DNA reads TGTGCCAGCAGCTTCCGGGTAGATACGCAGTATTTT.

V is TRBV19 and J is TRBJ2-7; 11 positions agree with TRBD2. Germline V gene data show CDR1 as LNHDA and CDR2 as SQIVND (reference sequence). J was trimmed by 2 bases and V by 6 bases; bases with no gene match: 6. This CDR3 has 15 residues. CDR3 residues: CASRVTSGGTYEQYF. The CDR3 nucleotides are TGTGCCAGTAGAGTAACTAGCGGGGGAACCTACGAGCAGTACTTC.

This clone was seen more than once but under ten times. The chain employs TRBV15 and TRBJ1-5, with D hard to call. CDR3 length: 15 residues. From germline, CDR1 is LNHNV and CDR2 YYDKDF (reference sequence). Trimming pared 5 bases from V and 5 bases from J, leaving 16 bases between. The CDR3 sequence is CATSLDGVLYQPQHF. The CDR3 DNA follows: TGTGCCACCAGCCTGGACGGGGTATTGTATCAGCCCCAGCATTTT.

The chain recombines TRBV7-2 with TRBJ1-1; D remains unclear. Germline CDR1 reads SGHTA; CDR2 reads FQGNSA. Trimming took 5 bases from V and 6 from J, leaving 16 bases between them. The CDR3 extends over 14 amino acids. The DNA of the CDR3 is TGTGCCAGCAGCCCCCAAGAGGGTCTCTCTGAAGCTTTCTTT. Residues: CASSPQEGLSEAFF.

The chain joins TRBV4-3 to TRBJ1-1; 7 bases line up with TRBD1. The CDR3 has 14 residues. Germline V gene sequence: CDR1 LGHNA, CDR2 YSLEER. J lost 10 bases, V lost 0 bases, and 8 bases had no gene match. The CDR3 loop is CASSQEVGGEGAFF. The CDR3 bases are TGCGCCAGCAGCCAAGAGGTAGGGGGCGAGGGAGCTTTCTTT.

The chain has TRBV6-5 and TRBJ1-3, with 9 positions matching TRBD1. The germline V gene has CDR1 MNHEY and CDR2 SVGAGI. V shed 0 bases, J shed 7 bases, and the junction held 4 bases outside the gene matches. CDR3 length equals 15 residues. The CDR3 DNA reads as TGTGCCAGCAGTTACTCGAGCGACAGGGGGAACACCATATATTTT. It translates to CASSYSSDRGNTIYF.

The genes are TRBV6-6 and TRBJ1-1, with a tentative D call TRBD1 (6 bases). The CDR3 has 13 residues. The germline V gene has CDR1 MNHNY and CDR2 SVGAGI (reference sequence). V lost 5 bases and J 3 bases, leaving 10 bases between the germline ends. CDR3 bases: TGTGCCAGCAGTCCTCAGGGGTACACTGAAGCTTTCTTT. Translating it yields CASSPQGYTEAFF.

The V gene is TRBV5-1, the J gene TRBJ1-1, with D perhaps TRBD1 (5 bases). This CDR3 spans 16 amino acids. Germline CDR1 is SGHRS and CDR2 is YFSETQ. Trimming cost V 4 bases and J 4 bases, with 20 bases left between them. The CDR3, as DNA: TGCGCCAGCAGCCCCCTTCCGGGGGGTTGGGTCACTGAAGCTTTCTTT. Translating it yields CASSPLPGGWVTEAFF.